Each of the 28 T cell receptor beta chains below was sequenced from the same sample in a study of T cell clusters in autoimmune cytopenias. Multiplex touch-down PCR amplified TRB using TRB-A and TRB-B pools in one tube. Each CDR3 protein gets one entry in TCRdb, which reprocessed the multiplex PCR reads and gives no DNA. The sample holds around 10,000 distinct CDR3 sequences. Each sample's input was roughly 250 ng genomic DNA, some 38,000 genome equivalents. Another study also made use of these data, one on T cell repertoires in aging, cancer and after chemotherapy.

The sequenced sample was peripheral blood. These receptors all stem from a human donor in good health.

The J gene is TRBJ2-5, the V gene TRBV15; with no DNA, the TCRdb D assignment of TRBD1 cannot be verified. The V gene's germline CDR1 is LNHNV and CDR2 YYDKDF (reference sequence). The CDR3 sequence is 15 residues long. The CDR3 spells CATSRRRGKKETQYF.

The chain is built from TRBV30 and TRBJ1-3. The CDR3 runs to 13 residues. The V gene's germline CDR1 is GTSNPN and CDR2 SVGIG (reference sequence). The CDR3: CAWSVDSGNTIYF.

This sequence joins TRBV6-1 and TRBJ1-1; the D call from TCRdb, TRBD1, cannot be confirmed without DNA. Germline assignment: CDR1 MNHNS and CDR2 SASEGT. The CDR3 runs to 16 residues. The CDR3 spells CASSELGGGRATEAFF.

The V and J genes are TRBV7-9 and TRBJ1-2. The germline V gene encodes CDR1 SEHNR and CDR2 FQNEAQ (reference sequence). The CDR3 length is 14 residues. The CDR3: CASSLGGNGYGYTF. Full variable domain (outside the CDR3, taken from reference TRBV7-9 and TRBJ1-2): DTGVSQNPRHKITKRGQNVTFRCDPISEHNRLYWYRQTLGQGPEFLTYFQNEAQLEKSRLLSDRFSAERPKGSFSTLEIQRTEQGDSAMYLCASSLGGNGYGYTFGSGTRLTVV.

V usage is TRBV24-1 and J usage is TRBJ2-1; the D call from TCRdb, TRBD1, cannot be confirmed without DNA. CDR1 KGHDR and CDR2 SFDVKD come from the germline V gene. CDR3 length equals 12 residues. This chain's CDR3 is CATSGPGQEQFF.

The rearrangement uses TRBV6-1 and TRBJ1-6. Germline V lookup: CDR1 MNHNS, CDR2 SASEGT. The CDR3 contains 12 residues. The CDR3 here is CASSDPNSPLHF.

Here the CDR3 reads CASSSETGTGGIGDTQYF. The chain uses TRBV7-9 and TRBJ2-3; the TCRdb D gene call, TRBD1, has no DNA to confirm it. Germline V lookup: CDR1 SEHNR, CDR2 FQNEAQ (reference sequence). The CDR3 runs to 18 residues.

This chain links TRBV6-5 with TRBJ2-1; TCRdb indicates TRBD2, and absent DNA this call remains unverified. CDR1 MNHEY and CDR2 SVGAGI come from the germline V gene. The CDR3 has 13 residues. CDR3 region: CATRLAGYNEQFF.

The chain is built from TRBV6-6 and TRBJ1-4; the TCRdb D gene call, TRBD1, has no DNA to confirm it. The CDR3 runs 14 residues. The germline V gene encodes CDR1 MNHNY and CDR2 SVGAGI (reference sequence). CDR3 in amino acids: CASRLGGTNEKLFF.

The CDR3 reads CASSSDRVGNYGYTF. The V gene is TRBV12-3 or TRBV12-4, the J gene TRBJ1-2; there is no DNA to check the TCRdb D call of TRBD1. CDR3 length: 15 residues.

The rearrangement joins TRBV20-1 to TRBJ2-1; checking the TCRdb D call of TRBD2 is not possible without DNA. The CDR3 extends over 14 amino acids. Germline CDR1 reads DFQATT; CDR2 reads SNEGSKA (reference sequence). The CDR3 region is CSAGSGRAYGEQFF.

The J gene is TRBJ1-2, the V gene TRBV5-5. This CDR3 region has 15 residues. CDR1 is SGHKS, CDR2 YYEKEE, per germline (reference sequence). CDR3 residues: CASSLVELKDYGYTF. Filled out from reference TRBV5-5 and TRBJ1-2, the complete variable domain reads DAGVTQSPTHLIKTRGQQVTLRCSPISGHKSVSWYQQVLGQGPQFIFQYYEKEERGRGNFPDRFSARQFPNYSSELNVNALLLGDSALYLCASSLVELKDYGYTFGSGTRLTVV.

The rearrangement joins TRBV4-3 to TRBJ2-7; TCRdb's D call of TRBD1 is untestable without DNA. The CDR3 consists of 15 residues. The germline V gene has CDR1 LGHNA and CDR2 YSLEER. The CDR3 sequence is CASSYRDRGSYEQYF.

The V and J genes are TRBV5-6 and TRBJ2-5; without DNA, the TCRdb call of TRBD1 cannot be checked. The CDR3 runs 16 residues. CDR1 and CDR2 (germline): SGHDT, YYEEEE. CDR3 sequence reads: CASSWTGEDILETQYF.

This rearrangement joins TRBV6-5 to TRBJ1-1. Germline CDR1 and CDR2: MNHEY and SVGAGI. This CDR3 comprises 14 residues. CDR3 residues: CASSYGPPSAEAFF.

The chain's CDR3 is CASTNRDEAQPQHF. The chain carries TRBV6-2 or TRBV6-3 and TRBJ1-5; TCRdb lists TRBD1, though no DNA is available to test this call. This CDR3 is built from 14 residues. Per germline, CDR1 MNHEY and CDR2 SVGEGT.

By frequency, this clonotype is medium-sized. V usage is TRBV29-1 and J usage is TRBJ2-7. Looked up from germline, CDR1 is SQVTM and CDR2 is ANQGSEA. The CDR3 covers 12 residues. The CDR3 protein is CSVQTHNYEQYF.

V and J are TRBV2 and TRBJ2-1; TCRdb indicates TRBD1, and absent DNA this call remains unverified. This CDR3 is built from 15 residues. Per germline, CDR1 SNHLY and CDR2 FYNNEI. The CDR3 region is CASSVPGQGDYEQFF.

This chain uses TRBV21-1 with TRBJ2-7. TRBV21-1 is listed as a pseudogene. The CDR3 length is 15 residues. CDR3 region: CASSKVCESTYEQYF.

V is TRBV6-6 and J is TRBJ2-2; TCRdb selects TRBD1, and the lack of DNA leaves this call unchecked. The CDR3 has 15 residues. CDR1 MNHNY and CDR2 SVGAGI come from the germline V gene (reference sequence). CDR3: CASSLQGMNTGELFF.

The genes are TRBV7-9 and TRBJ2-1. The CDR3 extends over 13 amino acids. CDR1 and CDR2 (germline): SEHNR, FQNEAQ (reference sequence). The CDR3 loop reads CASHYQANNEQFF.

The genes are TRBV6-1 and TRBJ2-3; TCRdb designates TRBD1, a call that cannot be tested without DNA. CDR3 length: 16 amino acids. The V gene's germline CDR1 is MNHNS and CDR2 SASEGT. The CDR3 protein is CASSDPGQLFTDTQYF.

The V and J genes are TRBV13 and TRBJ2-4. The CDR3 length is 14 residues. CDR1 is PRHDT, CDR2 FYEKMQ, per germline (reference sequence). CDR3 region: CASSLVGAAGFQYF.

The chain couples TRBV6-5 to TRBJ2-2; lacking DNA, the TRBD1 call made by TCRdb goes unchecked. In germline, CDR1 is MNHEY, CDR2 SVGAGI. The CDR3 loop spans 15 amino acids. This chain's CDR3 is CASSRDTRVTGELFF.

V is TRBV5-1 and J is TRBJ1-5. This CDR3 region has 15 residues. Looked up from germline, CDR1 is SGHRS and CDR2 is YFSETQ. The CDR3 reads CASSLVTEDNQPQHF.

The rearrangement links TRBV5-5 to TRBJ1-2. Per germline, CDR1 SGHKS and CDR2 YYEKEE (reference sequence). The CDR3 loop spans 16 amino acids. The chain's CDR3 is CASSSSQFTAIYGYTF.

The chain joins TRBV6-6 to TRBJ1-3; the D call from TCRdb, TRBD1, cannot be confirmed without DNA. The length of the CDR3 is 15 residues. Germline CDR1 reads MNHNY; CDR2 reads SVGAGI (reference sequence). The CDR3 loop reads CASRRQAVSGNTIYF.

The CDR3 loop reads CASSRNGRLPNEKLFF. The V call is TRBV4-3, the J call TRBJ1-4. CDR3 length: 16 residues. Germline V gene lookup returns CDR1 LGHNA and CDR2 YSLEER.